The 5 T cell receptor beta chains presented below share a single source sample, sequenced in a study of human T cells and chemical hapten exposure. TCRdb reprocessed the RACE reads with MiXCR, giving one entry per CDR3 protein. The sample yields tens of thousands of distinct CDR3 sequences, around 9.9% seen once. Time point described: pre-sensitization, week 0. Described treatment: therapeutic diphenylcyclopropenone sensitization with weekly scalp DPC. The material sequenced was whole blood, taken in connection with sensitization to the hapten diphenylcyclopropenone (DPC). The receptors shown here come from a woman in her forties or fifties with alopecia areata. Some clones in this sample may be carry-over from other donors' samples.

This clonotype was observed many times. This sequence joins TRBV6-1 and TRBJ2-3; D gene unclear. V dropped 4 bases and J dropped 4 bases, with 12 bases sitting between them. This CDR3 is built from 14 residues. Germline loops: CDR1 MNHNS, CDR2 SASEGT. The CDR3 DNA follows: TGTGCCAGCAGTGCCACCGTTGAGGCAGATACGCAGTATTTT. Its protein is CASSATVEADTQYF.

At least ten counts were recorded for this clonotype. This sequence joins TRBV6-1 and TRBJ1-1; D gene ambiguous. CDR1 and CDR2 (germline): MNHNS, SASEGT. The length of the CDR3 is 18 residues. Trimming stripped 1 base from V and 4 bases from J, with 22 bases between. CDR3 DNA sequence: TGTGCCAGCAGTGAAGAGGGATTGTGGCCACGCGATCTCACTGAAGCTTTCTTT. Amino acids: CASSEEGLWPRDLTEAFF.

The chain recombines TRBV11-2 with TRBJ2-3; 12 bases align to TRBD2. Germline CDR1 is SGHAT and CDR2 is FQNNGV. The CDR3 contains 17 residues. Trimming removed 5 bases from V and 2 bases from J; junction bases left unmatched: 8. The CDR3 reads CASSPSLAGGATDTQYF. The CDR3 bases are TGTGCCAGCAGCCCCTCGCTAGCGGGAGGGGCCACAGATACGCAGTATTTT.

This clonotype appeared a few times. The chain carries TRBV7-2 and TRBJ1-5; the match to TRBD1 covers 7 bases. Germline loops: CDR1 SGHTA, CDR2 FQGNSA. The V gene end was trimmed by 5 bases and the J gene end by 3 bases; junction bases not matched to a gene: 7. The CDR3 extends over 15 amino acids. The CDR3 spells CASSPLGQNNQPQHF. Written as DNA, the CDR3 is TGTGCCAGCAGCCCCCTGGGACAGAACAATCAGCCCCAGCATTTT.

This clonotype turned up a few times. The chain recombines TRBV12-3 or TRBV12-4 with TRBJ1-6; D is perhaps TRBD1 (5 bases). CDR3 length equals 11 residues. V was cut by 6 bases and J by 14 bases, with 11 bases left in between. This chain's CDR3 is CASSSGGALHF. CDR3 bases: TGTGCCAGCAGCTCCGGAGGGGCCCTCCACTTT.